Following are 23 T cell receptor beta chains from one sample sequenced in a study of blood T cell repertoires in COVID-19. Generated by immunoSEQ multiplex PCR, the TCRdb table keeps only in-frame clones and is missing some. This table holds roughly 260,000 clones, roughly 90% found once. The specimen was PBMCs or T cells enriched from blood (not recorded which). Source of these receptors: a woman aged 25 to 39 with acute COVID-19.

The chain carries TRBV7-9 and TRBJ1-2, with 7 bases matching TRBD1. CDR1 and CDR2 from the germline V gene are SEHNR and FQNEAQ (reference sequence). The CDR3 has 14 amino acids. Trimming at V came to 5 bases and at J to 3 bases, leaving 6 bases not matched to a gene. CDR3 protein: CASSHLRGDYGYTF. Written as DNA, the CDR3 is TGTGCCAGCAGCCACCTCAGGGGGGACTATGGCTACACCTTC.

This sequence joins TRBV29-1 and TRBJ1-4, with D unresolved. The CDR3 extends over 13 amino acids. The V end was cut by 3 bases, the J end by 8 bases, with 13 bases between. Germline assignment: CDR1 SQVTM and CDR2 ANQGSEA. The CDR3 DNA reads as TGCAGCGTTGAGCTTAAGCTGGGCGAAAAACTGTTTTTT. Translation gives CSVELKLGEKLFF.

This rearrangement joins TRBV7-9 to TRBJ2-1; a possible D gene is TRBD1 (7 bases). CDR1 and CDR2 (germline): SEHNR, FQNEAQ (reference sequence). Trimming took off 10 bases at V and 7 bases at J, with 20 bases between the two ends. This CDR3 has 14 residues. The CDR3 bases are TGTGCCACCACCGGCAGGGGGGATTTTAATGAGCAGTTCTTC. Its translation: CATTGRGDFNEQFF.

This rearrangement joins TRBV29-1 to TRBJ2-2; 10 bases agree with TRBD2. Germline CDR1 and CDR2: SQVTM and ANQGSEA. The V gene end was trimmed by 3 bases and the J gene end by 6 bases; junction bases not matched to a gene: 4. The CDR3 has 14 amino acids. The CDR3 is CSVDPSGGSGELFF. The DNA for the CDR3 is TGCAGCGTTGATCCTAGCGGGGGATCCGGGGAGCTGTTTTTT.

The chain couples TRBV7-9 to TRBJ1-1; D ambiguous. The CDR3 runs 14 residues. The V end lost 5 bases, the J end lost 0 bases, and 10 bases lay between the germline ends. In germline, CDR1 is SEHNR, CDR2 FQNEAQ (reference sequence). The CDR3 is CASSPYQVNTEAFF. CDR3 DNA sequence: TGTGCCAGCAGCCCCTATCAAGTGAACACTGAAGCTTTCTTT.

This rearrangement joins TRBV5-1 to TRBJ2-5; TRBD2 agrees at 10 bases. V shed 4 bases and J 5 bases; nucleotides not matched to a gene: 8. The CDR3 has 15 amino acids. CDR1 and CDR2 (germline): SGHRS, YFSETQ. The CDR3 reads CASSKPDSGGETQYF. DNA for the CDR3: TGCGCCAGCAGCAAGCCAGATAGCGGGGGGGAGACCCAGTACTTC.

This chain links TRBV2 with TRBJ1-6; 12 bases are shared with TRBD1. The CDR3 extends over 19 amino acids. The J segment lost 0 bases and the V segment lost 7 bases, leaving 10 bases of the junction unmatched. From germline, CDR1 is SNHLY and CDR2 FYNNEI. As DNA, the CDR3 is TGTGCCAGCACTACGGGACAGGGGGCTTCCAGCTCCTATAATTCACCCCTCCACTTT. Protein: CASTTGQGASSSYNSPLHF.

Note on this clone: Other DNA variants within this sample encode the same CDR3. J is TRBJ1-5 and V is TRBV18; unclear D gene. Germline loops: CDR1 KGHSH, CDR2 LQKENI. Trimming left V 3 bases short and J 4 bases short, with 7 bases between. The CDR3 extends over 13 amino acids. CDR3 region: CASSPEGNQPQHF. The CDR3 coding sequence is TGTGCCAGCTCACCGGAGGGAAATCAGCCCCAGCATTTT.

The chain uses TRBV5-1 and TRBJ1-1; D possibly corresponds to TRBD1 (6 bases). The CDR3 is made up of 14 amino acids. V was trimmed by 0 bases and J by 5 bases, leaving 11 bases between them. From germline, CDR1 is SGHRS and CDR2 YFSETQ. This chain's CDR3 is CASSLAYRETEAFF. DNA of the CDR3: TGCGCCAGCAGCTTGGCATACAGGGAAACTGAAGCTTTCTTT.

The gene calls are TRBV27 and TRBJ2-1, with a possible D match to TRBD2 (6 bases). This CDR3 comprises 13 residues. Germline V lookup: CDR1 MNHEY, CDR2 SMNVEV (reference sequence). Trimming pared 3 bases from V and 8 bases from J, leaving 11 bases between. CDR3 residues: CASSLVGEDEQFF. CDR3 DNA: TGTGCCAGCAGTTTGGTCGGGGAGGATGAGCAGTTCTTC.

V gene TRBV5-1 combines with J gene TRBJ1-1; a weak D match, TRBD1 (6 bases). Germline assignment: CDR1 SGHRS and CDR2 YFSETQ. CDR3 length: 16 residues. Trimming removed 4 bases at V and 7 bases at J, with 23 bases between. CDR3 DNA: TGCGCCAGCAGCCTAGGACAAGGTTGGGGGGGCGGTGAAGCTTTCTTT. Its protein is CASSLGQGWGGGEAFF.

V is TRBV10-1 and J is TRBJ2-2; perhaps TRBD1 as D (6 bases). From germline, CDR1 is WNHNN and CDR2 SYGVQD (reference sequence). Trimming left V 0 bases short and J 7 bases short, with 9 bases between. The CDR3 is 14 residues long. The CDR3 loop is CASSESHRDGELFF. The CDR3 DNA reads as TGCGCCAGCAGTGAGTCCCACAGGGACGGGGAGCTGTTTTTT.

The CDR3 loop is CASSTPGILEGYTF. In DNA, the CDR3 is TGTGCCAGTAGTACCCCGGGGATCCTGGAAGGCTACACCTTC. The chain has TRBV19 and TRBJ1-2; D uncertain. Germline CDR1 and CDR2: LNHDA and SQIVND (reference sequence). This CDR3 contains 14 residues. The germline V and J ends were trimmed by 4 bases and 8 bases, with 17 bases remaining between them.

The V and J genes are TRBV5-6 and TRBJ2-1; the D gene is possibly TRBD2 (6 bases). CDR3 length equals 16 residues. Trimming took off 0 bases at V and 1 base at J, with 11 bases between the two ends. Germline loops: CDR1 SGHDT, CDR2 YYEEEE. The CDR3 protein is CASSLGREASYNEQFF. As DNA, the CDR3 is TGTGCCAGCAGCTTGGGTAGGGAGGCTTCCTACAATGAGCAGTTCTTC.

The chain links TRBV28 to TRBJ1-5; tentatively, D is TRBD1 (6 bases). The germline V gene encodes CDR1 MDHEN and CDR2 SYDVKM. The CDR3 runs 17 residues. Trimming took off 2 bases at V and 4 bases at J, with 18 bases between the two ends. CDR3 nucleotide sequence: TGTGCCAGCAGTTTAAGGACGGACAGTCCCCGTAATCAGCCCCAGCATTTT. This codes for CASSLRTDSPRNQPQHF.

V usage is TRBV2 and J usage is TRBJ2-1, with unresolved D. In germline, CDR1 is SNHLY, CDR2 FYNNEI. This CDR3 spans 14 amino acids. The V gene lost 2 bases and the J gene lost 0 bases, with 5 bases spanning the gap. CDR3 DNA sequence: TGTGCCAGCAGTGAAATGAGCTCCTACAATGAGCAGTTCTTC. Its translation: CASSEMSSYNEQFF.

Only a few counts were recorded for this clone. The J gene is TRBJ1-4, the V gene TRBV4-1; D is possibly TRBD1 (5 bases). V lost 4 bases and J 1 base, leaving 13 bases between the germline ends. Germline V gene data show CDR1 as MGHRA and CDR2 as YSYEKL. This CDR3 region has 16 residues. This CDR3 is CASSPGLGLTNEKLFF. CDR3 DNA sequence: TGCGCCAGCAGCCCAGGGTTAGGTTTAACTAATGAAAAACTGTTTTTT.

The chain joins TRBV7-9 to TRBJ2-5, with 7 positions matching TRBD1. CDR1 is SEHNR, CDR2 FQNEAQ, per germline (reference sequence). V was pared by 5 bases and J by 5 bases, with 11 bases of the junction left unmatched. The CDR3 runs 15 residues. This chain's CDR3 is CASSPGQINRETQYF. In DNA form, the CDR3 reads TGTGCCAGCAGCCCGGGACAGATTAACCGGGAGACCCAGTACTTC. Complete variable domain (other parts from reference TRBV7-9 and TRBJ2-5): DTGVSQNPRHKITKRGQNVTFRCDPISEHNRLYWYRQTLGQGPEFLTYFQNEAQLEKSRLLSDRFSAERPKGSFSTLEIQRTEQGDSAMYLCASSPGQINRETQYFGPGTRLLVL.

DNA of the CDR3: TGTGCCATCAGTGATTTAGGCAGCGCCAATCAGCCCCAGCATTTT. Translating it yields CAISDLGSANQPQHF. The genes are TRBV10-3 and TRBJ1-5; D is uncertain. This CDR3 region has 15 residues. Germline CDR1 ENHRY, CDR2 SYGVKD. V lost 3 bases and J 3 bases, leaving 12 bases between the germline ends.

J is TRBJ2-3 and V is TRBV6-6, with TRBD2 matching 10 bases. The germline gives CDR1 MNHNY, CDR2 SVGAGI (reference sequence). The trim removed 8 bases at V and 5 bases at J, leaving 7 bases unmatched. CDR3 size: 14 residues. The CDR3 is CASCERGGRDTQYF. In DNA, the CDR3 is TGTGCCAGCTGCGAGCGGGGGGGCCGAGATACGCAGTATTTT.

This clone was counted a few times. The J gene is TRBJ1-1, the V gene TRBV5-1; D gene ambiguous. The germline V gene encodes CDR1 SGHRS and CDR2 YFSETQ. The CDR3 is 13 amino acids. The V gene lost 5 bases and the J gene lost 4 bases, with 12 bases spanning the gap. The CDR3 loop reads CASSSVLSTEAFF. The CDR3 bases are TGCGCCAGCAGTTCGGTCCTGAGCACTGAAGCTTTCTTT.

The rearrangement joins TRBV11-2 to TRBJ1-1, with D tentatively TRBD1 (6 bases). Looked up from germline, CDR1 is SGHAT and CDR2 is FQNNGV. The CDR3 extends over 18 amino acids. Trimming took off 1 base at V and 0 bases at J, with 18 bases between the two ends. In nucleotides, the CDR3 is TGTGCCAGCAGCTTAGTGGGGGCAGGGAGTCGCCTGAACACTGAAGCTTTCTTT. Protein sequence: CASSLVGAGSRLNTEAFF.

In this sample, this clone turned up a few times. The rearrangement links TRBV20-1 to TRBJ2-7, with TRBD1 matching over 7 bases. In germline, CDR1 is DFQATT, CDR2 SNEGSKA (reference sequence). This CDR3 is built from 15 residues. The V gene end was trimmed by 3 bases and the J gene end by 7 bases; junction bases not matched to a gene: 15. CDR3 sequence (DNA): TGCAGTGCTAGTCCAGGGACAGCGGATCGCGGGGAGCAGTACTTC. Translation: CSASPGTADRGEQYF.